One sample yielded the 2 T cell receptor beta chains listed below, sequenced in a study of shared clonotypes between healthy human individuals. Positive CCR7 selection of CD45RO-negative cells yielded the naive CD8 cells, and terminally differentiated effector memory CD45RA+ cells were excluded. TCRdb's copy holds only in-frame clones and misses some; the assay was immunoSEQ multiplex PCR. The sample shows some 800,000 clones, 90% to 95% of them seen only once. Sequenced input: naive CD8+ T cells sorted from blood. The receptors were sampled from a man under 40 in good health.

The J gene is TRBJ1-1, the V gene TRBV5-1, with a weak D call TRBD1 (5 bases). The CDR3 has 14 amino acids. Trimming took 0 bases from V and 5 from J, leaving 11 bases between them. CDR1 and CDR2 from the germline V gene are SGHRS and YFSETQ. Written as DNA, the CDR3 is TGCGCCAGCAGCTTGGAGGGGCGTCGGACTGAAGCTTTCTTT. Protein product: CASSLEGRRTEAFF.

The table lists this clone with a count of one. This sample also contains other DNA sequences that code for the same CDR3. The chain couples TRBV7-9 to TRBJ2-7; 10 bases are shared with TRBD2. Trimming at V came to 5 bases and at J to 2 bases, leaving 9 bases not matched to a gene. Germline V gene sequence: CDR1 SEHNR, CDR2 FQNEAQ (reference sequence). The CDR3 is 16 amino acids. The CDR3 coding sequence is TGTGCCAGCAGCCCCCCACCTAGCGGGAGTACCTACGAGCAGTACTTC. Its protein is CASSPPPSGSTYEQYF.